The 12 T cell receptor beta chains listed next were all sequenced from one sample in a study of OX40 agonist ivuxolimab in advanced cancers. Using immunoSEQ multiplex PCR, the repertoire was profiled, and TCRdb retains in-frame clones only, with some absent. This table holds 60,000 or so clones, around 83% found once. The specimen was CD4+ or CD8+ T cells sorted from blood, collected in a trial of the OX40 agonist ivuxolimab. The source of these receptors is an adult with an advanced solid tumor such as melanoma, head and neck, liver or kidney cancer.

The chain carries TRBV9 and TRBJ1-2; D is perhaps TRBD1 (6 bases). The CDR3 length is 14 residues. The germline CDR1 and CDR2 sequences are SGDLS and YYNGEE. Between the trimmed V and J ends, which lost 0 bases and 8 bases, there was a span of 14 bases. The CDR3 DNA reads TGTGCCAGCAGCGTAGTTTCAGGGGTCGGAGGCTACACCTTC. As protein: CASSVVSGVGGYTF.

The V and J genes are TRBV6-6 and TRBJ2-7, with 10 nucleotides matching TRBD1. The CDR3 spans 13 residues. Germline values: CDR1 MNHNY, CDR2 SVGAGI (reference sequence). J lost 6 bases, V lost 6 bases, and 5 bases had no gene match. CDR3 nucleotides: TGTGCCAGCAGGAGGGACAGGGGTGGCGAGCAGTACTTC. Translated, it gives CASRRDRGGEQYF.

Only a few counts were recorded for this clone. The genes are TRBV7-9 and TRBJ1-2, with D tentatively TRBD1 (5 bases). CDR1 and CDR2 (germline): SEHNR, FQNEAQ (reference sequence). The CDR3 contains 14 residues. V was cut by 5 bases and J by 4 bases, with 14 bases left in between. Here the CDR3 reads CASSREQVAYGYTF. CDR3 nucleotides: TGTGCCAGCAGCCGAGAACAGGTAGCCTATGGCTACACCTTC.

The V call is TRBV5-4, the J call TRBJ2-5; 7 bases line up with TRBD2. The CDR3 is 15 amino acids. From germline, CDR1 is SGHNT and CDR2 YYREEE (reference sequence). V trimming: 7 bases; J trimming: 7 bases; junction bases outside the gene matches: 16. The DNA for the CDR3 is TGTGCCAGCGGTTCAAATAGCGGGCGGGACGGGACCCAGTACTTC. It specifies CASGSNSGRDGTQYF.

The chain joins TRBV2 to TRBJ2-6; possible D gene TRBD2, 6 bases. Germline V CDR1 and CDR2: SNHLY, FYNNEI. V gave up 4 bases and J gave up 3 bases, with 16 bases separating them. CDR3 length equals 17 residues. The CDR3: CASSGLGPRVGANVLTF. The CDR3 DNA reads TGTGCCAGCAGTGGACTAGGGCCCAGGGTTGGGGCCAACGTCCTGACTTTC.

The rearrangement joins TRBV6-1 to TRBJ2-5, with TRBD1 as a possible D gene (6 bases). The CDR3 runs 12 residues. V dropped 8 bases and J dropped 5 bases, with 12 bases sitting between them. The germline V gene encodes CDR1 MNHNS and CDR2 SASEGT. Here the CDR3 reads CASSQGRETQYF. CDR3 DNA sequence: TGTGCCAGCTCACAGGGTCGGGAGACCCAGTACTTC.

The J gene is TRBJ1-2, the V gene TRBV13; 8 positions match TRBD1. The V segment lost 6 bases and the J segment 5 bases; nucleotides outside the gene matches: 8. This CDR3 spans 14 amino acids. Germline V gives CDR1 PRHDT, CDR2 FYEKMQ (reference sequence). The CDR3 nucleotides read TGTGCCAGCAGTCGCCGGGACAGGTATTATGGCTACACCTTC. Translating gives CASSRRDRYYGYTF.

The chain couples TRBV4-1 to TRBJ1-5; D is perhaps TRBD1 (6 bases). The CDR3 length is 13 residues. Trimming left V 4 bases short and J 5 bases short, with 9 bases between. Germline V lookup: CDR1 MGHRA, CDR2 YSYEKL. This CDR3 is CASSLQGDQPQHF. The CDR3 DNA sequence: TGCGCCAGCAGCCTACAGGGAGATCAGCCCCAGCATTTT.

V is TRBV30 and J is TRBJ2-2, with 9 bases lining up with TRBD1. Germline lookup yields CDR1 GTSNPN and CDR2 SVGIG (reference sequence). The CDR3 covers 16 residues. Trimming took 7 bases from V and 3 from J; bases not matched to a gene: 12. In nucleotides, the CDR3 is TGTGCCTCCCCCGGGACAGGGACCCCGTACACCGGGGAGCTGTTTTTT. The encoded protein is CASPGTGTPYTGELFF.

In its sample, this clone was seen once. The V gene is TRBV7-6, the J gene TRBJ2-3; perhaps TRBD2 as D (6 bases). V was shortened by 1 base and J by 5 bases, with 10 bases between the two germline ends. This CDR3 contains 14 residues. The V gene's germline CDR1 is SGHVS and CDR2 FNYEAQ. Written as DNA, the CDR3 is TGTGCCAGCAGCTTAGGAGGACTACGAGATACGCAGTATTTT. This translates into CASSLGGLRDTQYF.

The CDR3 loop reads CASSVHNIGNTIYF. As DNA, the CDR3 is TGTGCCAGCAGCGTTCACAACATAGGAAACACCATATATTTT. The chain links TRBV9 to TRBJ1-3; D is uncertain. This CDR3 spans 14 amino acids. V gave up 2 bases and J gave up 4 bases, with 10 bases separating them. CDR1 SGDLS and CDR2 YYNGEE come from the germline V gene.

The V call is TRBV6-1, the J call TRBJ2-3; D remains unclear. The germline V gene has CDR1 MNHNS and CDR2 SASEGT. There are 14 residues in the CDR3. Trimming pared 7 bases from V and 2 bases from J, leaving 13 bases between. The CDR3: CASTKDRVTDTQYF. In DNA, the CDR3 is TGTGCCAGCACGAAGGACCGGGTCACAGATACGCAGTATTTT.